Below are 13 T cell receptor beta chains sequenced from a single sample in a study of shared clonotypes between healthy human individuals. CD45RO-negative CD8 cells positively selected for CCR7 made up the naive population, which excluded terminally differentiated effector memory CD45RA+ cells. Clones were sequenced by immunoSEQ multiplex PCR, and TCRdb holds only the in-frame ones, with some missing. The profile covers 750,000 to 1,000,000 clones, with around 92% appearing a single time and approximately 25% taken by the ten largest. The sample taken for sequencing was naive CD8+ T cells sorted from blood. The receptors stem from a man aged 25 to 40 in good health.

The gene calls are TRBV4-3 and TRBJ1-2; D gene unclear. Germline lookup yields CDR1 LGHNA and CDR2 YSLEER. The CDR3 runs to 11 residues. Between the trimmed V and J ends, which lost 1 base and 8 bases, there was a span of 5 bases. The CDR3 DNA follows: TGCGCCAGCAGCCAAGGGAGCGGCTACACCTTC. Amino acids: CASSQGSGYTF.

This clone was found once. The CDR3 loop reads CASSPKGPFRGFF. The CDR3 DNA reads TGTGCCAGCAGCCCAAAGGGGCCCTTCCGCGGGTTCTTC. V is TRBV7-2 and J is TRBJ2-1, with D tentatively TRBD1 (5 bases). This CDR3 is 13 amino acids long. V was clipped by 5 bases and J by 15 bases, with 20 bases between them. From germline, CDR1 is SGHTA and CDR2 FQGNSA.

This clone came up once. Distinct nucleotide sequences in the sample also encode this CDR3. The CDR3 nucleotides read TGTGCCAGCAGTTTGGGCGGAGATACGCAGTATTTT. This sequence encodes CASSLGGDTQYF. The J gene is TRBJ2-3, the V gene TRBV27; D is unclear. Germline V gives CDR1 MNHEY, CDR2 SMNVEV (reference sequence). CDR3 length: 12 residues. V lost 3 bases, J lost 5 bases, and 6 bases lay in between.

This clone was observed a single time. This chain uses TRBV27 with TRBJ1-2; unclear D gene. V was trimmed by 6 bases and J by 4 bases, leaving 12 bases between them. The V gene's germline CDR1 is MNHEY and CDR2 SMNVEV (reference sequence). The CDR3 has 13 amino acids. The CDR3 bases are TGTGCCAGCAGCCGGGGTTCCGTCTATGGCTACACCTTC. Protein: CASSRGSVYGYTF.

This clone occurred a few times. The chain recombines TRBV28 with TRBJ1-2; 8 nucleotides agree with TRBD1. Germline V gives CDR1 MDHEN, CDR2 SYDVKM. V trimming: 6 bases; J trimming: 3 bases; junction bases outside the gene matches: 6. This CDR3 region has 14 residues. Here the CDR3 DNA reads TGTGCCAGCAGCCGAAGGACAGGGTACTATGGCTACACCTTC. Its protein product is CASSRRTGYYGYTF.

This chain uses TRBV7-2 with TRBJ2-3; 9 positions agree with TRBD2. The CDR3 is made up of 19 amino acids. Germline V gene sequence: CDR1 SGHTA, CDR2 FQGNSA. V lost 4 bases to trimming and J lost 5 bases; unmatched junction nucleotides: 19. The CDR3 DNA reads TGTGCCAGCAGCTCCGCATCACTAGCGGGCGCGAGAAAGGAAGATACGCAGTATTTT. It yields the protein CASSSASLAGARKEDTQYF.

J is TRBJ2-7 and V is TRBV13; 9 bases are a match to TRBD1. The CDR3 has 15 amino acids. V gave up 7 bases and J gave up 4 bases; unmatched junction bases: 11. Germline CDR1 PRHDT, CDR2 FYEKMQ (reference sequence). In DNA form, the CDR3 reads TGTGCCAGCACCGAAGCCGGGACAGGGTGGTACGAGCAGTACTTC. This sequence encodes CASTEAGTGWYEQYF.

CDR3 in amino acids: CASSPRTGAHEQYF. CDR3 bases: TGTGCCAGCAGCCCCCGGACAGGGGCTCACGAGCAGTACTTC. This rearrangement joins TRBV7-9 to TRBJ2-7; 9 bases agree with TRBD1. Germline CDR1 reads SEHNR; CDR2 reads FQNEAQ (reference sequence). V lost 5 bases, J lost 5 bases, and 7 bases stayed unmatched. This CDR3 contains 14 residues.

This chain connects TRBV27 to TRBJ2-2; possibly TRBD2 for D (5 bases). Trimming cost V 4 bases and J 3 bases, with 21 bases left between them. The germline gives CDR1 MNHEY, CDR2 SMNVEV (reference sequence). The CDR3 runs to 18 residues. The CDR3 bases are TGTGCCAGCAGTTCACCGGTTAGTCCGGGGATCGACACCGGGGAGCTGTTTTTT. Translating it yields CASSSPVSPGIDTGELFF.

The CDR3 region has the DNA TGTGCCAGCAGCCCCGTGGCTTCCGGGTCCGGCTACGAGCAGTACTTC. Its protein product is CASSPVASGSGYEQYF. The chain employs TRBV7-9 and TRBJ2-7; D unresolved. V was pared by 5 bases and J by 3 bases, with 20 bases between. Germline loops: CDR1 SEHNR, CDR2 FQNEAQ (reference sequence). The CDR3 totals 16 residues.

The V call is TRBV13, the J call TRBJ2-7; TRBD1 aligns across 10 bases. Looked up from germline, CDR1 is PRHDT and CDR2 is FYEKMQ (reference sequence). CDR3 length: 15 residues. Trimming at V came to 3 bases and at J to 4 bases, leaving 6 bases not matched to a gene. CDR3 residues: CASSLTGGASYEQYF. The CDR3 DNA reads TGTGCCAGCAGCTTGACAGGGGGCGCTTCATACGAGCAGTACTTC.

This rearrangement joins TRBV7-6 to TRBJ2-7, with D possibly being TRBD1 (6 bases). Trimming pared 1 base from V and 1 base from J, leaving 17 bases between. Germline CDR1 SGHVS, CDR2 FNYEAQ. The CDR3 loop spans 17 amino acids. The CDR3 loop reads CASSLGGAGEISYEQYF. CDR3 nucleotides: TGTGCCAGCAGCTTAGGTGGGGCAGGGGAAATTTCCTACGAGCAGTACTTC.

The rearrangement joins TRBV2 to TRBJ2-1; 13 nucleotides match TRBD2. The V and J ends lost 6 bases and 7 bases, in that order; junction bases with no gene match: 0. Germline CDR1 is SNHLY and CDR2 is FYNNEI. This CDR3 is built from 13 residues. CDR3 in DNA: TGTGCCAGCAGGACTAGCGGGAGGAATGAGCAGTTCTTC. It specifies CASRTSGRNEQFF.